Below are 9 T cell receptor beta chains sequenced from a single sample in a study of OX40 agonist ivuxolimab in advanced cancers. Using immunoSEQ multiplex PCR, the repertoire was profiled, and TCRdb retains in-frame clones only, with some absent. This table has tens of thousands of clones, about nine tenths appearing once. The sequences come from CD4+ or CD8+ T cells sorted from blood, collected in a trial of the OX40 agonist ivuxolimab. Source of these receptors: an adult with an advanced solid tumor such as melanoma, head and neck, liver or kidney cancer.

This clone was detected only once. V gene TRBV5-1 combines with J gene TRBJ1-5; D ambiguous. The ends were cut back, 7 bases at V and 1 base at J, with 9 bases in the middle. Looked up from germline, CDR1 is SGHRS and CDR2 is YFSETQ. CDR3 length equals 13 residues. The CDR3 nucleotides are TGCGCCAGCGCGGCCCAGAGCAATCAGCCCCAGCATTTT. It yields the protein CASAAQSNQPQHF.

This clone was found a few times. The chain uses TRBV5-1 and TRBJ2-7; 9 nucleotides align to TRBD1. V shed 10 bases, J shed 3 bases, and the junction held 14 bases outside the gene matches. CDR3 size: 15 residues. Germline CDR1 and CDR2: SGHRS and YFSETQ. CDR3 sequence (DNA): TGCGCCGCGAAGGGACAGGGAGGGCCAATCTACGAGCAGTACTTC. Residues: CAAKGQGGPIYEQYF.

The V gene is TRBV6-1, the J gene TRBJ1-2; a possible D gene is TRBD1 (6 bases). Germline lookup yields CDR1 MNHNS and CDR2 SASEGT. V lost 0 bases and J lost 0, with 11 bases in between. The CDR3 has 16 amino acids. The CDR3 here is CASSEAWGRTNYGYTF. In DNA form, the CDR3 reads TGTGCCAGCAGTGAAGCGTGGGGGCGAACTAACTATGGCTACACCTTC.

The gene calls are TRBV18 and TRBJ1-5; no clear D. Trimming cost V 6 bases and J 3 bases, with 9 bases left between them. This CDR3 contains 13 residues. Germline CDR1 KGHSH, CDR2 LQKENI. CDR3 region: CASSRGDNQPQHF. In DNA form, the CDR3 reads TGTGCCAGCTCCCGGGGAGACAATCAGCCCCAGCATTTT.

The chain has TRBV9 and TRBJ2-7; D remains unclear. Trimming removed 0 bases from V and 7 bases from J, with 14 bases in between. The CDR3 is made up of 14 amino acids. Germline V gene data show CDR1 as SGDLS and CDR2 as YYNGEE. The CDR3 region has the DNA TGTGCCAGCAGCGTAGTACCCGGCAACGCGGAGCAGTACTTC. Amino acids: CASSVVPGNAEQYF. The full variable domain, with the rest looked up from reference TRBV9 and TRBJ2-7, is DSGVTQTPKHLITATGQRVTLRCSPRSGDLSVYWYQQSLDQGLQFLIQYYNGEERAKGNILERFSAQQFPDLHSELNLSSLELGDSALYFCASSVVPGNAEQYFGPGTRLTVT.

CDR3 bases: TGTGCCAGCAGCTTACAGGTGCAGGGGCGAGAAGCTTTCTTT. Translating gives CASSLQVQGREAFF. The chain is built from TRBV7-9 and TRBJ1-1; D perhaps matches TRBD1 (6 bases). The germline V and J ends were trimmed by 2 bases and 8 bases, with 15 bases remaining between them. This CDR3 spans 14 amino acids. Germline V gene data show CDR1 as SEHNR and CDR2 as FQNEAQ (reference sequence).

The chain joins TRBV19 to TRBJ1-5; the D gene is possibly TRBD1 (5 bases). This CDR3 spans 13 amino acids. Germline V gene sequence: CDR1 LNHDA, CDR2 SQIVND (reference sequence). The ends were cut back, 5 bases at V and 3 bases at J, with 8 bases in the middle. The chain's CDR3 is CASSDSNNQPQHF. The CDR3 DNA follows: TGTGCCAGTAGTGACAGCAACAATCAGCCCCAGCATTTT. Together with reference TRBV19 and TRBJ1-5, the CDR3 gives the full variable domain: DGGITQSPKYLFRKEGQNVTLSCEQNLNHDAMYWYRQDPGQGLRLIYYSQIVNDFQKGDIAEGYSVSREKKESFPLTVTSAQKNPTAFYLCASSDSNNQPQHFGDGTRLSIL.

J is TRBJ2-7 and V is TRBV6-1; tentative D call: TRBD2 (6 bases). The germline V and J ends were trimmed by 6 bases and 3 bases, with 18 bases remaining between them. The CDR3 spans 15 residues. CDR1 and CDR2 (germline): MNHNS, SASEGT. CDR3 DNA sequence: TGTGCCAGCAGCCGACTCGGGAGAGGTGACTACGAGCAGTACTTC. Encoded protein: CASSRLGRGDYEQYF.

The chain is built from TRBV28 and TRBJ2-5; D uncertain. V was trimmed by 3 bases and J by 9 bases, leaving 8 bases between them. Germline CDR1 MDHEN, CDR2 SYDVKM. The CDR3 runs to 11 residues. CDR3 protein: CASSLSYPQYF. The CDR3 region has the DNA TGTGCCAGCAGTTTGTCCTATCCCCAGTACTTC.